Each of the 20 T cell receptor beta chains below was sequenced from the same sample in a study of control samples from healthy donors and cancer patients. Assay used: immunoSEQ multiplex PCR; TCRdb lists only in-frame clones, some missing. Altogether approximately 120,000 clones are present, approximately 90% being singletons, with the ten largest covering around 17%. Sample: blood. The receptors shown here come from a woman between 50 and 59 years old in good health.

This chain links TRBV30 with TRBJ2-3, with 11 bases lining up with TRBD2. Looked up from germline, CDR1 is GTSNPN and CDR2 is SVGIG (reference sequence). Trimming at V came to 6 bases and at J to 2 bases, leaving 7 bases not matched to a gene. The CDR3 loop spans 15 amino acids. The CDR3 protein is CACRFSGGATDTQYF. DNA for the CDR3: TGTGCCTGCCGGTTTAGCGGGGGGGCCACAGATACGCAGTATTTT.

This clone has only a few counts. The chain is built from TRBV7-6 and TRBJ2-2; 9 bases agree with TRBD1. Germline CDR1 reads SGHVS; CDR2 reads FNYEAQ. J gave up 0 bases and V 3 bases, and 2 bases lay outside the gene matches. This CDR3 has 16 amino acids. The DNA for the CDR3 is TGTGCCAGCAGCTTTGGGACAGGGACGAACACCGGGGAGCTGTTTTTT. Translated: CASSFGTGTNTGELFF. Full variable domain (outside the CDR3, taken from reference TRBV7-6 and TRBJ2-2): GAGVSQSPRYKVTKRGQDVALRCDPISGHVSLYWYRQALGQGPEFLTYFNYEAQQDKSGLPNDRFSAERPEGSISTLTIQRTEQRDSAMYRCASSFGTGTNTGELFFGEGSRLTVL.

This chain joins TRBV6-4 and TRBJ2-3, with D tentatively TRBD2 (5 bases). Trimming stripped 2 bases from V and 1 base from J, with 10 bases between. CDR1 is MRHNA, CDR2 SNTAGT, per germline. The length of the CDR3 is 15 residues. Written as DNA, the CDR3 is TGTGCCAGCAGTGACACGGGGTTCGGCACAGATACGCAGTATTTT. Translated: CASSDTGFGTDTQYF.

This chain connects TRBV6-5 to TRBJ1-1; D might be TRBD1 (6 bases). Trimming took off 6 bases at V and 1 base at J, with 12 bases between the two ends. The V gene's germline CDR1 is MNHEY and CDR2 SVGAGI. This CDR3 has 14 amino acids. DNA of the CDR3: TGTGCCAGCAGCAAGCGGGGGGCGAACACTGAAGCTTTCTTT. Its translation is CASSKRGANTEAFF.

V is TRBV4-3 and J is TRBJ1-6, with unresolved D. Trimming left V 8 bases short and J 9 bases short, with 17 bases between. This CDR3 is built from 14 residues. The germline V gene has CDR1 LGHNA and CDR2 YSLEER. The CDR3 DNA is TGCGCCAGCGGCAGCCTTACCGGAGGTTCACCCCTCCACTTT. Amino acids: CASGSLTGGSPLHF.

This chain links TRBV27 with TRBJ2-2; weak D call: TRBD1 (6 bases). The CDR3 contains 13 residues. CDR1 and CDR2 (germline): MNHEY, SMNVEV (reference sequence). V gave up 3 bases and J gave up 6 bases, with 8 bases separating them. This chain's CDR3 is CASSLTGPGELFF. As DNA, the CDR3 is TGTGCCAGCAGTTTGACAGGCCCCGGGGAGCTGTTTTTT.

The J gene is TRBJ2-2, the V gene TRBV5-1, with D perhaps TRBD2 (5 bases). CDR3 length: 17 amino acids. V shed 4 bases and J shed 0 bases, with 16 bases lying between them. CDR1 and CDR2 (germline): SGHRS, YFSETQ. DNA of the CDR3: TGCGCCAGCAGCAGAGTTTGGACTGGTGCGAACACCGGGGAGCTGTTTTTT. Protein product: CASSRVWTGANTGELFF. The full variable domain, with the rest looked up from reference TRBV5-1 and TRBJ2-2, is KAGVTQTPRYLIKTRGQQVTLSCSPISGHRSVSWYQQTPGQGLQFLFEYFSETQRNKGNFPGRFSGRQFSNSRSEMNVSTLELGDSALYLCASSRVWTGANTGELFFGEGSRLTVL.

Only a few counts were recorded for this clone. This chain links TRBV7-8 with TRBJ1-1, with 9 bases aligning to TRBD1. The CDR3 has 14 amino acids. Germline trimming cut 6 bases from V and 3 bases from J; bases unmatched to any gene: 5. Germline V lookup: CDR1 SGHVS, CDR2 FQNEAQ. CDR3 loop: CASRSTGGHTEAFF. Here the CDR3 DNA reads TGTGCCAGCAGATCGACAGGGGGTCACACTGAAGCTTTCTTT.

V usage is TRBV9 and J usage is TRBJ2-3; D is perhaps TRBD2 (5 bases). V was pared by 4 bases and J by 4 bases, with 16 bases between. The CDR3 covers 15 residues. Germline assignment: CDR1 SGDLS and CDR2 YYNGEE. The CDR3 sequence is CASSPSGSQADTQYF. CDR3 nucleotide sequence: TGTGCCAGCAGCCCCAGCGGAAGCCAGGCAGATACGCAGTATTTT.

The CDR3 is CASSLTGGRTYEQYF. CDR3 coding DNA: TGTGCCAGTAGCCTGACGGGGGGACGAACCTACGAGCAGTACTTC. The chain employs TRBV19 and TRBJ2-7; 7 nucleotides match TRBD2. The V gene's germline CDR1 is LNHDA and CDR2 SQIVND (reference sequence). V lost 6 bases to trimming and J lost 2 bases; unmatched junction nucleotides: 10. The CDR3 sequence is 15 residues long.

This rearrangement joins TRBV12-5 to TRBJ2-6, with D unresolved. The CDR3 runs 15 residues. Germline V gives CDR1 LGHNT, CDR2 FRNRAP. V was clipped by 3 bases and J by 0 bases, with 6 bases between them. DNA of the CDR3: TGTGCTAGTGGTTTTTCCAACTCTGGGGCCAACGTCCTGACTTTC. This gives the protein CASGFSNSGANVLTF. The entire variable domain, with the rest obtained from reference TRBV12-5 and TRBJ2-6, is as follows: DARVTQTPRHKVTEMGQEVTMRCQPILGHNTVFWYRQTMMQGLELLAYFRNRAPLDDSGMPKDRFSAEMPDATLATLKIQPSEPRDSAVYFCASGFSNSGANVLTFGAGSRLTVL.

This chain connects TRBV21-1 to TRBJ2-7; the listed D gene, TRBD2, was not tested against the DNA. TRBV21-1 is a pseudogene locus. This CDR3 has 17 amino acids. The CDR3 protein is CARPLAGDPRDAYEQYV. The CDR3 nucleotides read TGTGCCAGACCTTTAGCGGGAGACCCACGAGACGCATACGAGCAGTACGTC.

J is TRBJ1-3 and V is TRBV6-5; possible D gene TRBD1, 5 bases. The V gene lost 10 bases and the J gene lost 4 bases, with 8 bases spanning the gap. In germline, CDR1 is MNHEY, CDR2 SVGAGI. This CDR3 comprises 11 residues. The CDR3 loop is CATRTGNTIYF. CDR3 nucleotides: TGTGCCACCAGGACAGGAAACACCATATATTTT.

V usage is TRBV2 and J usage is TRBJ1-6; a weak D match, TRBD1 (6 bases). The V gene's germline CDR1 is SNHLY and CDR2 FYNNEI. V lost 6 bases to trimming and J lost 0 bases, with 12 bases between them. The length of the CDR3 is 16 residues. The CDR3 DNA reads as TGTGCCAGCAGGTCAGGGGCCCTCTCCTATAATTCACCCCTCCACTTT. Its protein product is CASRSGALSYNSPLHF.

The chain recombines TRBV20-1 with TRBJ2-3; 8 nucleotides line up with TRBD2. The CDR3 length is 17 residues. The germline CDR1 and CDR2 sequences are DFQATT and SNEGSKA (reference sequence). V shed 3 bases, J shed 0 bases, and the junction held 11 bases outside the gene matches. The CDR3 coding sequence is TGCAGTGCTAGTCGGGTAGCGGGACCTTCTAGCACAGATACGCAGTATTTT. It encodes CSASRVAGPSSTDTQYF.

This chain connects TRBV5-1 to TRBJ1-4; TRBD1 matches 7 bases. In germline, CDR1 is SGHRS, CDR2 YFSETQ. The V gene end was trimmed by 2 bases and the J gene end by 2 bases; junction bases not matched to a gene: 3. This CDR3 has 15 residues. Here the CDR3 DNA reads TGCGCCAGCAGCTTCTCGACAGGGACTAATGAAAAACTGTTTTTT. It codes for CASSFSTGTNEKLFF.

The chain links TRBV12-3 or TRBV12-4 to TRBJ2-7; D is undetermined. V was trimmed by 8 bases and J by 4 bases, leaving 12 bases between them. There are 12 residues in the CDR3. The CDR3 DNA follows: TGTGCCAGCGGGCCGACAAAATACGAGCAGTACGTC. Amino acid sequence: CASGPTKYEQYV.

The chain joins TRBV2 to TRBJ1-1, with TRBD1 as a possible D gene (5 bases). The CDR3 extends over 14 amino acids. Germline V gene data show CDR1 as SNHLY and CDR2 as FYNNEI. V lost 4 bases, J lost 1 base, and 10 bases lay in between. This chain's CDR3 is CASSVSGPNTEAFF. CDR3 sequence (DNA): TGTGCCAGCAGTGTCTCAGGGCCGAACACTGAAGCTTTCTTT.

This clone was observed a single time. The chain recombines TRBV11-2 with TRBJ2-2, with 7 bases lining up with TRBD1. V shed 3 bases and J 6 bases; nucleotides not matched to a gene: 19. Looked up from germline, CDR1 is SGHAT and CDR2 is FQNNGV. This CDR3 contains 19 residues. For the CDR3, the DNA is TGTGCCAGCAGCTTTCTTACGTTGGCAGGGGGTAAAGGGGCCGGGGAGCTGTTTTTT. It yields the protein CASSFLTLAGGKGAGELFF.

This clone showed up just a few times. The chain couples TRBV7-9 to TRBJ1-4; no clear D. The V end lost 10 bases, the J end lost 0 bases, and 12 bases lay between the germline ends. Germline V gene data show CDR1 as SEHNR and CDR2 as FQNEAQ (reference sequence). CDR3 size: 14 residues. The CDR3 DNA reads TGTGCCATCGGATCGGTCGCAACTAATGAAAAACTGTTTTTT. Amino acids: CAIGSVATNEKLFF. The full variable domain, rest sourced from reference TRBV7-9 and TRBJ1-4, is DTGVSQNPRHKITKRGQNVTFRCDPISEHNRLYWYRQTLGQGPEFLTYFQNEAQLEKSRLLSDRFSAERPKGSFSTLEIQRTEQGDSAMYLCAIGSVATNEKLFFGSGTQLSVL.